The rows below give T cell receptor beta chains drawn from one sample of a study of beta chain features in type 1 diabetes. Measured with immunoSEQ multiplex PCR; TCRdb has only the in-frame clones, and not every one. The repertoire holds 25,000 to 30,000 clones, with 49% as singletons. The sequenced sample consisted of stem cell memory CD4+ T cells from blood. The receptors were gathered from a man aged 30 to 39 with type 1 diabetes. Each CDR3 is given without its conserved first and last residue. A D gene is named only where the DNA matches it firmly. Only part of the rows carry a size: once, few, many, or a class if the clone is expanded.

NA	NA	TRBV19	TRBJ1-2	ASSSRANSAYGYT
once	NA	TRBV5-1	TRBJ1-4	ASTPGTTNEKLF
NA	TRBD1	TRBV30	TRBJ2-1	AWKQGIVNEQF
once	TRBD1	TRBV30	TRBJ1-1	AWSVPGQGNTEAF
few	NA	TRBV6-1	TRBJ1-1	ASRKGGVNTEAF
NA	NA	TRBV29-1	TRBJ1-5	SATYSNQPQH
few	TRBD1	TRBV7-9	TRBJ2-7	ASSPDRGRYYEQY
NA	NA	TRBV7-2	TRBJ2-3	ASSLLGRTDTQY
NA	TRBD1	TRBV29-1	TRBJ1-1	SGGQGAGGEAF
NA	TRBD1	TRBV6-6	TRBJ2-3	ATGQGPTDTQY
NA	NA	TRBV2	TRBJ1-2	ASSEGGRSYGYT
NA	TRBD2	TRBV5-4	TRBJ2-2	ASSWGREGRGPGELF
NA	TRBD1	TRBV18	TRBJ1-2	ASSKPLPQGDYGYT
once	TRBD1	TRBV7-9	TRBJ2-1	ASTIGQGGSSYNEQF
NA	TRBD1	TRBV5-6	TRBJ1-3	ASSQHRQGAYTIY
few	NA	TRBV5-1	TRBJ1-1	ASSLESMNTEAF
NA	TRBD1	TRBV5-1	TRBJ2-2	ASSQGTGRTGELF
NA	NA	TRBV6-6	TRBJ1-2	ASTGRSNYGYT
NA	TRBD1	TRBV18	TRBJ1-1	ASSPTGWESEAF
NA	NA	TRBV6-6	TRBJ2-5	ASSLRDRETQY
NA	TRBD2	TRBV19	TRBJ2-3	ASILAGTDTQY
few	NA	TRBV2	TRBJ1-4	ASSYRGTNEKLF
NA	TRBD2	TRBV6-1	TRBJ2-3	ASRLRGGGNTQY
NA	TRBD1	TRBV7-9	TRBJ1-5	ASSFGTGNQPQH
few	NA	TRBV7-9	TRBJ1-1	ASSPSDTEAF
few	NA	TRBV28	TRBJ2-7	ASSLTQGWYEQY
NA	NA	TRBV30	TRBJ2-1	AWTVSSYNEQF
NA	TRBD2	TRBV11-2	TRBJ2-3	ASSQTSGTDTQY
NA	TRBD1	TRBV5-1	TRBJ2-7	ASSLRETGSSYEQY
NA	NA	TRBV30	TRBJ2-3	AWSLPGADTQY
NA	TRBD1	TRBV27	TRBJ2-7	ASSTTGGSYEQY
NA	TRBD1	TRBV27	TRBJ1-2	ASSPLTGNYGYT
NA	TRBD1	TRBV5-1	TRBJ1-1	ASSLDRGLTEAF
NA	TRBD1	TRBV18	TRBJ2-7	ASSPKDRASYEQY
few	TRBD1	TRBV30	TRBJ2-7	AWSVQGADEQY
NA	NA	TRBV5-1	TRBJ2-1	ASSQPGLKANEQF
NA	TRBD1	TRBV19	TRBJ2-3	ASSIGQTGVDTQY
NA	TRBD2	TRBV12-5	TRBJ2-1	ASALAGGRADNEQF
NA	NA	TRBV7-9	TRBJ1-2	ASSLARTVEGYGYT
few	NA	TRBV23-1	TRBJ1-1	ASSQSPRLAEAF
NA	NA	TRBV5-4	TRBJ2-7	ASSEDTTAYEQY
NA	NA	TRBV7-9	TRBJ2-2	ASSSFTGSGELF
NA	NA	TRBV7-2	TRBJ1-1	ASSPWEGTEAF
NA	NA	TRBV30	TRBJ2-7	AWSPQGGEQY
NA	NA	TRBV18	TRBJ1-1	ASSPRDTQRAF
few	NA	TRBV5-8	TRBJ2-3	ASSRDTLVVTDTQY
NA	NA	TRBV11-2	TRBJ2-7	ASKRGLAGLVSHEQY
few	TRBD1	TRBV28	TRBJ2-7	ASSAPGQGMREQY
NA	NA	TRBV7-9	TRBJ1-6	ASSPPGGPLH
NA	NA	TRBV6-1	TRBJ2-5	ATDYQETQY
few	TRBD1	TRBV2	TRBJ1-5	ASRETGNNQPQH
few	NA	TRBV19	TRBJ1-5	ASSTGEFNQPQH
few	NA	TRBV6-1	TRBJ2-1	ASSRVGINEQF
few	NA	TRBV19	TRBJ2-1	ASSPGQTYNEQF
NA	TRBD1	TRBV10-2	TRBJ1-1	ASSERARTGKAF
NA	NA	TRBV5-1	TRBJ2-1	ASRPWPSSYNEQF
NA	NA	TRBV6-1	TRBJ1-1	ASSLQGLSHTEAF
NA	NA	TRBV7-8	TRBJ1-5	ASSYDRNLNQPQH